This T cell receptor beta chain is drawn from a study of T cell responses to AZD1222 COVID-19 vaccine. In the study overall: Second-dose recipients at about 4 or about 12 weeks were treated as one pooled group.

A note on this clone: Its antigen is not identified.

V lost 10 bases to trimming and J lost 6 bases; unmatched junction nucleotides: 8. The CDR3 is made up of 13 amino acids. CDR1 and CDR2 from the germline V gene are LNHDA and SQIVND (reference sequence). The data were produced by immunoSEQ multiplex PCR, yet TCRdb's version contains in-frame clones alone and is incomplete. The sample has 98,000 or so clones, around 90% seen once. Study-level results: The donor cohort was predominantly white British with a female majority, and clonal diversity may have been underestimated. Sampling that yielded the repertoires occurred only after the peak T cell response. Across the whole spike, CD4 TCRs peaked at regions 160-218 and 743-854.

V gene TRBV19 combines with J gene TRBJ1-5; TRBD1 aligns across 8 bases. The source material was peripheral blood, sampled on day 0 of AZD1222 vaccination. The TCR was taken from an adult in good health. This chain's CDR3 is CATTTGAGQPQHF. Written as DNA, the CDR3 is TGTGCCACCACGACAGGGGCTGGTCAGCCCCAGCATTTT. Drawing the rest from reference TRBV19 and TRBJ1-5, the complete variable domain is DGGITQSPKYLFRKEGQNVTLSCEQNLNHDAMYWYRQDPGQGLRLIYYSQIVNDFQKGDIAEGYSVSREKKESFPLTVTSAQKNPTAFYLCATTTGAGQPQHFGDGTRLSIL.